This T cell receptor beta chain is drawn from a study of blood T cell repertoires in COVID-19. Study-wide context: The study drew acute and convalescent COVID-19 samples from the United States, Italy and Spain. Nucleic acid was either cDNA or gDNA, and it came from T cells, B-cell-depleted T cells, or PBMCs.

A single count supports this clone. Per the study methods: Estimation of nucleated cell counts relied on the amplification of reference gene primers. Profiled with immunoSEQ multiplex PCR; TCRdb holds only in-frame clones, not every one. For V, J and clone size, that table is used; D and trimming come from the DNA. The sample comprises hundreds of thousands of clones, 80% to 90% of which are singletons, and about 10% rests with the top ten. The V and J ends lost 2 bases and 6 bases, in that order; junction bases with no gene match: 5. The CDR3 length is 16 residues. Germline lookup yields CDR1 SGHAT and CDR2 FQNNGV.

The chain has TRBV11-2 and TRBJ2-2; TRBD2 agrees at 11 bases. This clonotype was obtained from a woman aged 80 or over with acute or convalescent COVID-19. Sequencing was carried out using peripheral blood. The CDR3 protein is CASSLHLAGGAGELFF. CDR3 DNA sequence: TGTGCCAGCAGCTTACACCTAGCGGGAGGAGCCGGGGAGCTGTTTTTT.